What follows describes a single T cell receptor (beta chain). What it recognizes is unknown. Sequencing was performed with immunoSEQ multiplex PCR; in TCRdb, only in-frame clones are kept and a portion is missing. The repertoire has roughly 1,100,000 clones, around 76% of them found once; the top ten carry approximately 1.5%. In the CD4+ fraction, cells were divided into CD45RA+ naive and CD45RA-negative memory subsets. These data belong to a study of shared clonotypes between healthy human individuals. Study results and caveats: A handful of donors held about 5% of naive CD4 clonotypes in common.

This TCR came from a man aged 18 to 35 in good health. The sequenced material came from memory CD4+ T cells sorted from blood. Sample subset: CD45RA-negative fraction.

CDR3 nucleotides: TGTGCCAGCAGCGTAGAGGGAGGACCAAAAGAGACCCAGTACTTC. Its translation: CASSVEGGPKETQYF. The rearrangement joins TRBV9 to TRBJ2-5, with D possibly being TRBD2 (6 bases). Germline V gene data show CDR1 as SGDLS and CDR2 as YYNGEE. Trimming removed 0 bases at V and 3 bases at J, with 12 bases between. The CDR3 extends over 15 amino acids. Filled out from reference TRBV9 and TRBJ2-5, the complete variable domain reads DSGVTQTPKHLITATGQRVTLRCSPRSGDLSVYWYQQSLDQGLQFLIQYYNGEERAKGNILERFSAQQFPDLHSELNLSSLELGDSALYFCASSVEGGPKETQYFGPGTRLLVL.